This T cell receptor (beta chain) was observed in a study of control samples from healthy donors and cancer patients. Looked up from germline, CDR1 is MNHEY and CDR2 is SVGEGT. The CDR3 length is 15 residues. Measured with immunoSEQ multiplex PCR; TCRdb has only the in-frame clones, and not every one. The profile shows around 55,000 clones, around 90% of them singletons. Comment on this clone: Germline and junction disagree at one end, which may indicate a read error. The same CDR3 can be traced to other DNA sequences in this sample.

The source material was PBMCs. The rearrangement links TRBV6-2 or TRBV6-3 to TRBJ1-5; D is unclear. This sequence was found in a man aged 40-49 years with colorectal cancer. The CDR3 loop reads CASSSATGGNQPQHF. The CDR3 DNA follows: TGTGCCAGCAGTTCGGCGACTGGCGGCAATCAGCCCCAACATTTT.